Each of the 15 T cell receptor beta chains below was sequenced from the same sample in a study of T cells in tumors after PD-1 blockade. Sequencing used immunoSEQ multiplex PCR; TCRdb keeps in-frame clones, though not all of them. The table includes roughly 50,000 clones, approximately 79% detected once. The sequences come from PBMCs, collected before anti-PD-1 treatment. Receptors were obtained from a human donor with basal cell carcinoma.

Ten or more counts support this clone. V gene TRBV9 combines with J gene TRBJ2-1; a weak D match, TRBD1 (5 bases). Germline V gene sequence: CDR1 SGDLS, CDR2 YYNGEE. The V end was cut by 4 bases, the J end by 9 bases, with 17 bases between. The CDR3 spans 14 residues. The CDR3, as DNA: TGTGCCAGCAGCCCCGACTGGGGCCTCGGTGAGCAGTTCTTC. This codes for CASSPDWGLGEQFF.

The rearrangement uses TRBV28 and TRBJ2-7; D gene unclear. V lost 3 bases, J lost 2 bases, and 8 bases lay in between. This CDR3 spans 13 amino acids. Germline V CDR1 and CDR2: MDHEN, SYDVKM. CDR3 amino acids: CASSLWVTYEQYF. CDR3 DNA sequence: TGTGCCAGCAGTTTGTGGGTCACCTACGAGCAGTACTTC.

This chain joins TRBV28 and TRBJ2-7; 8 bases line up with TRBD1. Germline lookup yields CDR1 MDHEN and CDR2 SYDVKM. The CDR3 totals 17 residues. The V gene end was trimmed by 5 bases and the J gene end by 0 bases; junction bases not matched to a gene: 12. This chain's CDR3 is CASSPWNRDRSSYEQYF. The CDR3 bases are TGTGCCAGCAGTCCCTGGAACCGGGACAGGAGCTCCTACGAGCAGTACTTC.

As concerns this clone: One end of the junction is discordant with germline, which a read error may explain. The gene calls are TRBV6-5 and TRBJ2-5; either TRBD1 or TRBD2 may fit D (5 bases each). Per germline, CDR1 MNHEY and CDR2 SVGAGI. CDR3 length: 11 residues. Here the CDR3 reads CASRTGRESHF. CDR3 nucleotides: TGTGCCAGCAGGACGGGCAGGGAGTCCCACTTC.

V and J are TRBV2 and TRBJ1-2; D is uncertain. V was shortened by 7 bases and J by 0 bases, with 15 bases between the two germline ends. Germline-derived CDR1 and CDR2 are SNHLY and FYNNEI. The CDR3 extends over 15 amino acids. The CDR3 sequence: CASISQQSSNYGYTF. The CDR3 coding sequence is TGTGCCAGCATATCTCAACAGAGTTCTAACTATGGCTACACCTTC.

The gene calls are TRBV28 and TRBJ2-1; 14 bases are shared with TRBD2. The CDR3 length is 18 residues. The germline gives CDR1 MDHEN, CDR2 SYDVKM. The V and J ends lost 8 bases and 7 bases, in that order; junction bases with no gene match: 16. The CDR3 DNA follows: TGTGCCAGCCCTCCGGGGACTAGCGGGGGTGGTTTGGTAAATGAGCAGTTCTTC. Its translation: CASPPGTSGGGLVNEQFF.

The V and J genes are TRBV7-6 and TRBJ2-1, with TRBD1 identical over 12 bases. J was trimmed by 6 bases and V by 4 bases; bases with no gene match: 4. This CDR3 comprises 15 residues. Germline V gives CDR1 SGHVS, CDR2 FNYEAQ. CDR3 amino acids: CASSSPGQGANEQFF. The CDR3 DNA is TGTGCCAGCAGCTCCCCGGGACAGGGGGCCAATGAGCAGTTCTTC.

The gene calls are TRBV2 and TRBJ2-7; 11 bases are shared with TRBD2. This CDR3 has 14 residues. CDR1 is SNHLY and CDR2 is FYNNEI in the germline V gene. V lost 7 bases and J lost 1; bases outside the gene matches: 3. CDR3 in amino acids: CASKLAGASYEQYF. The DNA for the CDR3 is TGTGCCAGCAAACTAGCGGGAGCTTCCTACGAGCAGTACTTC.

The V gene is TRBV12-3 or TRBV12-4, the J gene TRBJ2-1; no definite D call. The CDR3 runs to 12 residues. V shed 4 bases and J shed 6 bases, with 7 bases lying between them. The CDR3 protein is CASSSASNEQFF. The CDR3 nucleotides read TGTGCCAGCAGTTCAGCGAGCAATGAGCAGTTCTTC.

Points on this clone: This sample includes further DNA sequences coding for the same CDR3. This rearrangement joins TRBV9 to TRBJ1-1, with 8 bases identical to TRBD1. The trim removed 4 bases at V and 3 bases at J, leaving 2 bases unmatched. Per germline, CDR1 SGDLS and CDR2 YYNGEE. This CDR3 spans 13 amino acids. CDR3 sequence reads: CASSKTGDTEAFF. CDR3 sequence (DNA): TGTGCCAGCAGCAAGACAGGGGACACTGAAGCTTTCTTT.

The chain couples TRBV11-3 to TRBJ1-1; weak D call: TRBD1 (5 bases). Germline V gene lookup returns CDR1 SGHNT and CDR2 YENEEA. This CDR3 region has 13 residues. The ends were cut back, 5 bases at V and 6 bases at J, with 13 bases in the middle. CDR3 coding DNA: TGTGCCAGCAGCCCGGGACCTAAAGCTGAAGCTTTCTTT. Protein sequence: CASSPGPKAEAFF.

The V and J genes are TRBV6-6 and TRBJ1-1, with D unclear. This CDR3 is 14 amino acids long. Germline V CDR1 and CDR2: MNHNY, SVGAGI (reference sequence). The V and J ends lost 0 bases and 1 base respectively, with 6 bases between them. The CDR3: CASSYSSSNTEAFF. The CDR3 DNA follows: TGTGCCAGCAGTTACTCCTCATCGAACACTGAAGCTTTCTTT.

CDR3 in amino acids: CASSARQGTNYGYTF. CDR3 nucleotide sequence: TGTGCCAGTAGTGCCCGACAGGGGACTAACTATGGCTACACCTTC. V usage is TRBV19 and J usage is TRBJ1-2, with 8 nucleotides matching TRBD1. The CDR3 loop spans 15 amino acids. The trim removed 5 bases at V and 0 bases at J, leaving 5 bases unmatched. Germline CDR1 and CDR2: LNHDA and SQIVND (reference sequence).

This chain links TRBV19 with TRBJ2-7; 10 bases fit TRBD2. Germline lookup yields CDR1 LNHDA and CDR2 SQIVND (reference sequence). The CDR3 is made up of 14 amino acids. The junction had 8 bases not matched to a gene; V was cut back by 4 bases and J by 8 bases. The CDR3 sequence: CASSNPAGGGKQYF. The CDR3 bases are TGTGCCAGTAGTAACCCAGCGGGAGGGGGGAAGCAGTACTTC.

The chain links TRBV5-8 to TRBJ1-4; tentative D call: TRBD1 (5 bases). Looked up from germline, CDR1 is SGHTS and CDR2 is YDEGEE. The CDR3 loop spans 15 amino acids. Trimming removed 4 bases from V and 7 bases from J, with 17 bases in between. CDR3 in DNA: TGTGCCAGCAGCCGCGGTTATCGGGGCTCTGAAAAACTGTTTTTT. It yields the protein CASSRGYRGSEKLFF.